These T cell receptor beta chains were read from a single sample in a study of identical twins. TCRdb redid the calling of the 5' RACE reads with MiXCR, one entry per CDR3 protein. The table records around 490,000 distinct CDR3 sequences, roughly an eighth of them present only once. These sequences were also reported in another study, on yellow fever vaccine responses in identical twins.

The sample comprised CD4+ T cells sorted from blood. The source is a woman under 30 in good health. Both conserved end residues are part of each CDR3. The D gene is left open where the match is weak. Only some rows state a clone size, as once, few, many or a class for expanded clones.

clone size	D gene	V gene	J gene	CDR3 DNA	CDR3 protein
few	TRBD2	TRBV3-1	TRBJ2-7	TGTGCCAGCAGCCCCGGGACTAGCGGGAGGGCTGGGGAGCAGTACTTC	CASSPGTSGRAGEQYF
.	.	TRBV4-1	TRBJ2-7	TGCGCCAGCAGCCAAGATGGCCAGGGATACGAGCAGTACTTC	CASSQDGQGYEQYF
.	.	TRBV20-1	TRBJ1-1	TGCAGTGCCGGAGAAGTCACTGAAGCTTTCTTT	CSAGEVTEAFF
many	TRBD1	TRBV5-1	TRBJ2-1	TGCGCCAGCAGCTTGGTACCAGGGGGCGCGGAAAGGCAGTTCTTC	CASSLVPGGAERQFF
.	.	TRBV7-2	TRBJ2-5	TGTGCCAGCAGCTTAGGCAGGGCGGAGACCCAGTACTTC	CASSLGRAETQYF
.	.	TRBV20-1	TRBJ2-5	TGCAGTGCTAGCCGCTTGGAGACCCAGTACTTC	CSASRLETQYF
.	TRBD1	TRBV6-5	TRBJ2-2	TGTGCCAGCAGTTACTCCCGACAGGGCACCGGGGAGCTGTTTTTT	CASSYSRQGTGELFF
.	.	TRBV2	TRBJ2-5	TGTGCCAGCAGTGAATACTTACAGGGCGATACCCAGTACTTC	CASSEYLQGDTQYF
.	.	TRBV12-5	TRBJ2-1	TGTGCTAGTGGTTTGGCCCCGGTGGAGTACTCCTACAATGAGCAGTTCTTC	CASGLAPVEYSYNEQFF
.	.	TRBV20-1	TRBJ2-5	TGCAGTGCCCCCCCGGGTGAAGAGACCCAGTACTTC	CSAPPGEETQYF
few	.	TRBV5-5	TRBJ1-5	TGTGCCAGCAGCTTAGGACCCCCGGGCAATCAGCCCCAGCATTTT	CASSLGPPGNQPQHF
many	TRBD2	TRBV12-3/TRBV12-4	TRBJ2-3	TGTGCCACCAGGGAGCGGGGGGCGTTCACAGATACGCAGTATTTT	CATRERGAFTDTQYF
few	.	TRBV5-5	TRBJ2-3	TGTGCCAGCAGCTTGGTGGCCGCTTCAGATACGCAGTATTTT	CASSLVAASDTQYF
.	.	TRBV3-1	TRBJ1-2	TGTGCCAGCAGCCACGGGACGTCTGGCTACACCTTC	CASSHGTSGYTF
few	.	TRBV11-2	TRBJ2-2	TGTGCCAGCAGAAACGACAGGCAGTCCTCCGTAATCAACGTCGGGGAGCTGTTTTTT	CASRNDRQSSVINVGELFF
.	.	TRBV7-8	TRBJ2-7	TGTGCCAGCAGCCCCTCGGTTCCGACTCCCTCCTACGAGCAGTACTTC	CASSPSVPTPSYEQYF
many	TRBD2	TRBV24-1	TRBJ2-1	TGTGCCACCAGTGGCGGGAGGGGCCACAATGAGCAGTTCTTC	CATSGGRGHNEQFF
few	.	TRBV11-3	TRBJ2-1	TGTGCCAGCAGCTTAGGGGCTAGCGCCTACAATGAGCAGTTCTTC	CASSLGASAYNEQFF
few	TRBD1	TRBV2	TRBJ2-2	TGTGCCAGCAGTCCTGACAGGGGGCAAGAGCTGTTTTTT	CASSPDRGQELFF
few	TRBD1	TRBV6-5	TRBJ1-6	TGTGCCAGCAGTTCAAACAGGGGGGGAGGCAATTCACCCCTCCACTTT	CASSSNRGGGNSPLHF
few	.	TRBV5-5	TRBJ1-2	TGTGCCAGCAGCTTGGGCCCGACAGCCTATGGCTACACCTTC	CASSLGPTAYGYTF
few	.	TRBV4-1	TRBJ2-1	TGCGCCAGCAGCCAATCACTAGTAGGCAATGAGCAGTTCTTC	CASSQSLVGNEQFF
few	TRBD1	TRBV28	TRBJ2-7	TGTGCCAGCAGCCCCCAGACAGGGGGGCGGTACGAGCAGTACTTC	CASSPQTGGRYEQYF
.	.	TRBV29-1	TRBJ2-2	TGCAGCGTTGGATTCGACAGGCAAAACACCGGGGAGCTGTTTTTT	CSVGFDRQNTGELFF
once	.	TRBV11-1	TRBJ1-1	TGTGCCAGCAGCTTAGCCCATTCGTCTGTTGTTCTGGTGAACACTGAAGCTTTCTTT	CASSLAHSSVVLVNTEAFF
.	.	TRBV5-5	TRBJ2-1	TGTGCCAGCAGCTTGTCCCCTCTAGTGCAGGGCGGCAATGAGCAGTTCTTC	CASSLSPLVQGGNEQFF
.	.	TRBV10-2	TRBJ2-5	TGCGCCAGCAGTGAGTCCACGATTCCGGGGTACTTC	CASSESTIPGYF
many	.	TRBV6-1	TRBJ2-3	TGTGCCAGCAGCAGAGCTAGGGATCCCACAGATACGCAGTATTTT	CASSRARDPTDTQYF
.	.	TRBV7-2	TRBJ2-2	TGTGCCAGCAGCGCCCTCACCGGGGGCTGGAACACCGGGGAGCTGTTTTTT	CASSALTGGWNTGELFF
.	.	TRBV27	TRBJ1-1	TGTGCCAGCAGCGAAACAGTCTGGACTGAAGCTTTCTTT	CASSETVWTEAFF
few	.	TRBV20-1	TRBJ2-1	TGCAGTGCCGTGGGGGGTTCCTACAATGAGCAGTTCTTC	CSAVGGSYNEQFF
.	.	TRBV6-1	TRBJ2-3	TGTGCCAGCAGGCCGACAGCTTGGGGGACAGATACGCAGTATTTT	CASRPTAWGTDTQYF
.	.	TRBV15	TRBJ2-7	TGTGCCACCAGCAGGGGCGACCTTACCTACGAGCAGTACTTC	CATSRGDLTYEQYF
few	TRBD1	TRBV5-1	TRBJ2-1	TGCGCCAGCAGCTTGCGGGACAGGGTAGAGCAGTTCTTC	CASSLRDRVEQFF
many	TRBD2	TRBV12-3/TRBV12-4	TRBJ2-3	TGTGCCAGCACCCCAGCGCGGGGGGGGAATACGCAGTATTTT	CASTPARGGNTQYF
.	.	TRBV11-1	TRBJ2-3	TGTGCCAGCAGCTTGTCGTTTTCGGGCACAGATACGCAGTATTTT	CASSLSFSGTDTQYF
many	.	TRBV3-1	TRBJ2-3	TGTGCCAGCAGCCAAGACGGTAATACGCAGTATTTT	CASSQDGNTQYF
few	TRBD2	TRBV28	TRBJ2-3	TGTGCCAGCAGTTCAACTACATCTAGCGGGAGGGCCCTCGGCACAGATACGCAGTATTTT	CASSSTTSSGRALGTDTQYF
many	.	TRBV5-1	TRBJ2-7	TGCGCCAGCAGCGGACTACAGGGCTCCTACGAGCAGTACTTC	CASSGLQGSYEQYF